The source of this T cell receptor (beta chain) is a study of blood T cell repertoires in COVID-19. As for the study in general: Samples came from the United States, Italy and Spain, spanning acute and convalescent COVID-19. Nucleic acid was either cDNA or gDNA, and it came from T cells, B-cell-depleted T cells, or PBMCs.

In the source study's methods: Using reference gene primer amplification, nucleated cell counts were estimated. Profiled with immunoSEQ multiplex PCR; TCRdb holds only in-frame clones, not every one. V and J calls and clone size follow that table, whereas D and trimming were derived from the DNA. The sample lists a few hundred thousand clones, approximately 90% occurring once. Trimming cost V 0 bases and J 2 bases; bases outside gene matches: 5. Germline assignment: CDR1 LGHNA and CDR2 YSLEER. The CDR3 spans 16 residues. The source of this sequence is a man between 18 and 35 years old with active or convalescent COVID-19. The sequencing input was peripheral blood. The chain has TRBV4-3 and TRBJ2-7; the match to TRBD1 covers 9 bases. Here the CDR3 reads CASSQDGQGRAYEQYF. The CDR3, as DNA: TGCGCCAGCAGCCAAGACGGACAGGGGCGCGCCTACGAGCAGTACTTC.